These T cell receptor beta chains were read from a single sample in a study of shared clonotypes between healthy human individuals. TCRdb's table, derived via immunoSEQ multiplex PCR, lists solely in-frame clones and lacks some. The table has around 1.5 million clones, approximately 98% seen once. The sample was naive CD4+ T cells sorted from blood. The receptors shown here come from a young man in good health. Each CDR3 is given with its conserved first and last residue. The order of the fields is clone size, V gene, D gene, J gene, CDR3 DNA, CDR3 protein. D genes are given only for firm matches. Rows may omit the clone size; those that give it use once, few, many or a size class.

NA,TRBV28,NA,TRBJ1-1,TGTGCCAGCTTCTCGCGGGATGAAGCTTTCTTT,CASFSRDEAFF
NA,TRBV30,NA,TRBJ2-5,TGTGCCTGGAGGCTGATGGGGGGCCAAGAGACCCAGTACTTC,CAWRLMGGQETQYF
NA,TRBV6-5,NA,TRBJ1-5,TGTGCCAGCAGTTACAGGGAGGGCAATCAGCCCCAGCATTTT,CASSYREGNQPQHF
NA,TRBV7-9,NA,TRBJ1-1,TGTGCCAGCAGCTTAGCCCTGTCCCTCGACAGGAACACTGAAGCTTTCTTT,CASSLALSLDRNTEAFF
NA,TRBV28,NA,TRBJ2-7,TGTGCCAGCAGTTCCGGCTACTACGAGCAGTACTTC,CASSSGYYEQYF
NA,TRBV29-1,NA,TRBJ2-7,TGCAGCGTTGATGGGGGGACCAGGGGCAGCTCCTACGAGCAGTACTTC,CSVDGGTRGSSYEQYF
once,TRBV6-1,TRBD1,TRBJ2-3,TGTGCCAGCAGGGCAGGACAGGGCACAGATACGCAGTATTTT,CASRAGQGTDTQYF
once,TRBV5-1,TRBD1,TRBJ1-1,TGCGCCAGCAGTCCCGGGACAGGGGGCCACACTGAAGCTTTCTTT,CASSPGTGGHTEAFF
NA,TRBV11-2,TRBD1,TRBJ2-7,TGTGCCAGCAGCTTTTCAGGGGGCTTGGAGTCCTACGAGCAGTACTTC,CASSFSGGLESYEQYF
NA,TRBV5-1,NA,TRBJ2-3,TGCGCCAGCAGCTTGGTAAGGAGGGCAGATACGCAGTATTTT,CASSLVRRADTQYF
NA,TRBV4-3,TRBD1,TRBJ1-4,TGCGCCAGCAGCCAAATTCCTTCCGGACAGGGACATGAAAAACTGTTTTTT,CASSQIPSGQGHEKLFF
NA,TRBV5-1,NA,TRBJ2-3,TGCGCCAGCAGCTTGATCACTAGCACAGATACGCAGTATTTT,CASSLITSTDTQYF
NA,TRBV6-6,TRBD1,TRBJ2-3,TGTGCCAGCAGCTCCCGATCGGGACAGACAGATACGCAGTATTTT,CASSSRSGQTDTQYF
NA,TRBV4-2,NA,TRBJ2-5,TGTGCCAGCAGCCAAGTACTCCAGGGAGAGGAGACCCAGTACTTC,CASSQVLQGEETQYF
NA,TRBV15,NA,TRBJ2-3,TGTGCCACCAGCAGAGATACGCGCAGGGCCCGCACAGATACGCAGTATTTT,CATSRDTRRARTDTQYF
NA,TRBV19,NA,TRBJ2-3,TGTGCCAGTAGTATTCGGTCTGGCACAGATACGCAGTATTTT,CASSIRSGTDTQYF
NA,TRBV19,NA,TRBJ1-1,TGTGCCAGTAGTATTAGGCCCGGGCAGCAGGAAGCTTTCTTT,CASSIRPGQQEAFF
NA,TRBV6-1,NA,TRBJ1-2,TGTGCCAGCAGTGCGAACCCCTACTACGGCTACACCTTC,CASSANPYYGYTF
few,TRBV29-1,NA,TRBJ1-2,TGCAGCGTCCTGGGGGATGGCTACACCTTC,CSVLGDGYTF
NA,TRBV2,NA,TRBJ1-1,TGTGCCAGCAGTAATCAGGGAGGTAGCACTGAAGCTTTCTTT,CASSNQGGSTEAFF
NA,TRBV11-2,TRBD2,TRBJ2-3,TGTGCCAGCAGCCCAAAAGTAGCGAGCGGGAGGGTTCAAGATACGCAGTATTTT,CASSPKVASGRVQDTQYF
NA,TRBV5-5,NA,TRBJ2-1,TGTGCCAGCAGCTCTCGGACCGAGAAGGGGGAGCAGTTCTTC,CASSSRTEKGEQFF
NA,TRBV7-9,NA,TRBJ2-7,TGTGCCAGCAGGGGGGACTGGCCGTCCGAGCAGTACTTC,CASRGDWPSEQYF
NA,TRBV5-8,NA,TRBJ1-5,TGTGCCAGCAGCTTGGCGACTCAGGCCAATCAGCCCCAGCATTTT,CASSLATQANQPQHF
NA,TRBV9,NA,TRBJ2-1,TGTGCCAGCAGCGCCCGTGGGTACAATGAGCAGTTCTTC,CASSARGYNEQFF
NA,TRBV6-6,NA,TRBJ2-4,TGTGCCAGCGGGGGGGACCCCGCCGGGACAGGTCGCATTCAGTACTTC,CASGGDPAGTGRIQYF
NA,TRBV2,TRBD1,TRBJ1-1,TGTGCCAGCAAACCTACAGGGGGCGCCATGAACACTGAAGCTTTCTTT,CASKPTGGAMNTEAFF
NA,TRBV5-6,TRBD1,TRBJ1-4,TGTGCCAGCAGCTTGATGGGACAGGGAGAAGAAAAACTGTTTTTT,CASSLMGQGEEKLFF
NA,TRBV28,NA,TRBJ2-1,TGTGCCAGCAGTTTACTGGGCTCCTACAATGAGCAGTTCTTC,CASSLLGSYNEQFF
NA,TRBV5-4,NA,TRBJ2-1,TGTGCCAGCAGAACAGGGTCTGGGTTATACAATGAGCAGTTCTTC,CASRTGSGLYNEQFF
NA,TRBV5-1,NA,TRBJ2-7,TGCGCCAGCAGCTTGCAGGGGAACTCCTACGAGCAGTACTTC,CASSLQGNSYEQYF
NA,TRBV10-3,NA,TRBJ1-5,TGTGCCATCAGTGACCCACAGGGAGGCCAGCCCCAGCATTTT,CAISDPQGGQPQHF
once,TRBV5-1,NA,TRBJ2-3,TGCGCCAGCAGCTACCCAGGAACAGATACGCAGTATTTT,CASSYPGTDTQYF
NA,TRBV5-1,TRBD2,TRBJ2-5,TGCGCCAGCAGCGGTCGCGGGAGGGAGACCCAGTACTTC,CASSGRGRETQYF
NA,TRBV7-2,NA,TRBJ2-3,TGTGCCAGCAGCCCGGGCAGGGGCTGGAGCACAGATACGCAGTATTTT,CASSPGRGWSTDTQYF
NA,TRBV27,NA,TRBJ2-2,TGTGCCAGCAGTTTACTTGGGGGCACCGGGGAGCTGTTTTTT,CASSLLGGTGELFF
NA,TRBV6-5,NA,TRBJ2-1,TGTGCCAGCAGTTCAGTTGGGAGCTCCTACAATGAGCAGTTCTTC,CASSSVGSSYNEQFF
few,TRBV5-4,NA,TRBJ1-4,TGTGCCAGCAGCTCCCGAATGGGGGCTGATGAAAAACTGTTTTTT,CASSSRMGADEKLFF
NA,TRBV18,TRBD2,TRBJ2-5,TGTGCCAGCTCACCAGGGAGGGTCAGGGAGACCCAGTACTTC,CASSPGRVRETQYF
NA,TRBV9,NA,TRBJ2-2,TGTGCCAGCAGGGAGGGGGTTACCGGGGAGCTGTTTTTT,CASREGVTGELFF
NA,TRBV4-1,NA,TRBJ2-1,TGCGCCAGCAGCCAAGATGACAGAAGCGGCAATGAGCAGTTCTTC,CASSQDDRSGNEQFF
NA,TRBV7-9,TRBD1,TRBJ1-1,TGTGCCAGCAGAATGGACAGGGGCCTACTTTTTATGAACACTGAAGCTTTCTTT,CASRMDRGLLFMNTEAFF
NA,TRBV9,NA,TRBJ2-7,TGTGCCAGCAGCGTGGGGGGGACAGGTCCCTACGAGCAGTACTTC,CASSVGGTGPYEQYF